A selection of T cell receptor beta chains follows, all from one sample in a study of siplizumab effects on memory and regulatory T cells. Sequencing used immunoSEQ multiplex PCR; TCRdb keeps in-frame clones, though not all of them. The repertoire holds about 110,000 clones, with around nine tenths as singletons. Sequences were obtained from CD4+ T cells sorted from blood. The receptors come from a human donor in good health. The CDR3 runs from the conserved cysteine through the conserved F or W. The D gene is left open where the match is weak. A clone size is listed for some rows: how often the clone was seen (once, few, many), or a class if it is expanded.

D	V	J	size	DNA	CDR3
NA	TRBV9	TRBJ2-1	NA	TGTGCCAGCAGCTCTCGGGCAGGACCCTACAATGAGCAGTTCTTC	CASSSRAGPYNEQFF
NA	TRBV5-1	TRBJ1-4	NA	TGCGCCAGCAGCTCTAACCGGGACTCAGCAACTAATGAAAAACTGTTTTTT	CASSSNRDSATNEKLFF
NA	TRBV7-7	TRBJ2-7	NA	TGTGCTAGCAGCTTACGGGGATCCTACGAGCAGTACTTC	CASSLRGSYEQYF
NA	TRBV2	TRBJ2-7	NA	TGTGCCAGCAGTGAAGTTCTAGTGTCCTACGAGCAGTACTTC	CASSEVLVSYEQYF
NA	TRBV7-3	TRBJ2-6	NA	TGTGCCAGCAGTCCGGGTTCGGGGGCCAACGTCCTGACTTTC	CASSPGSGANVLTF
TRBD1	TRBV9	TRBJ1-1	few	TGTGCCAGCAGCGTAGCCGGGACAGCTGAAGCTTTCTTT	CASSVAGTAEAFF
NA	TRBV5-1	TRBJ2-1	once	TGCGCCAGCAGCGATGAGGGACACGGAGGGGAGGAGCAGTTCTTC	CASSDEGHGGEEQFF
NA	TRBV2	TRBJ2-5	NA	TGTGCCAGCAGTGGAGACCAAGAGACCCAGTACTTC	CASSGDQETQYF
NA	TRBV25-1	TRBJ2-3	NA	TGTGCCAGCAGTGATATTGGGGTGGCAGATACGCAGTATTTT	CASSDIGVADTQYF
TRBD1	TRBV19	TRBJ1-2	NA	TGTGCCAGTAGCCGAGCAGGGGGCGTGGGCTATGGCTACACCTTC	CASSRAGGVGYGYTF
NA	TRBV18	TRBJ1-2	once	TGTGCCAGCTCACCACCGGGCTATGTCCATTTAGGATGGTATGGCTACACCTTC	CASSPPGYVHLGWYGYTF
NA	TRBV19	TRBJ2-7	few	TGTGCCAGTAGTCTGGATAGGGGGGCCTACGAGCAGTACTTC	CASSLDRGAYEQYF
TRBD2	TRBV7-2	TRBJ2-4	once	TGTGCCAGCAGCTCGACTAGCGGGGGATTACTAGCCAAAAACATTCAGTACTTC	CASSSTSGGLLAKNIQYF
NA	TRBV7-2	TRBJ2-1	NA	TGTGCCAGCAGCTTAGAGGGGAGCTCCTACAATGAGCAGTTCTTC	CASSLEGSSYNEQFF
NA	TRBV5-1	TRBJ2-5	NA	TGCGCCAGCACCCTAGAGGGAGAGACCCAGTACTTC	CASTLEGETQYF
NA	TRBV5-6	TRBJ2-5	NA	TGTGCCAGCAGCCAAAATCAAGAGACCCAGTACTTC	CASSQNQETQYF
NA	TRBV6-5	TRBJ2-1	NA	TGTGCCAGCAGTTACTTACGACCAAACTACAATGAGCAGTTCTTC	CASSYLRPNYNEQFF
NA	TRBV7-9	TRBJ2-1	few	TGTGCCAGCAGCCACAATGAGCAGTTCTTC	CASSHNEQFF
NA	TRBV7-8	TRBJ2-7	few	TGTGCCAGCAGTTCCTACGAGCAGTACTTC	CASSSYEQYF
NA	TRBV13	TRBJ2-7	NA	TGTGCCAGCAGCTTATCTACTCCAGGGGGAGGCTACGAGCAGTACTTC	CASSLSTPGGGYEQYF
NA	TRBV21-1	TRBJ2-7	NA	TGTGCCAGCAGACAAAGAGGGAGGACCTACGAGCAGTACTTC	CASRQRGRTYEQYF
TRBD2	TRBV7-9	TRBJ2-1	few	TGTGCCAGCCCCGGGCGGGGGAACTACAATGAGCAGTTCTTC	CASPGRGNYNEQFF
NA	TRBV5-3	TRBJ2-7	once	TGTGCCAGAAGCTTGGCGTGGAAAACCTACGAGCAGTACTTC	CARSLAWKTYEQYF
NA	TRBV10-3	TRBJ1-1	NA	TGTGCCATCAGTGAGTCCGTACTTCTGAACACTGAAGCTTTCTTT	CAISESVLLNTEAFF
NA	TRBV27	TRBJ2-3	NA	TGTGCCAGCAGTTTAACCTATTCGCAGGGACATAGCACAGATACGCAGTATTTT	CASSLTYSQGHSTDTQYF
NA	TRBV5-1	TRBJ2-5	NA	TGCGCCAGCAGCTCTCAAGAGACCCAGTACTTC	CASSSQETQYF
TRBD2	TRBV29-1	TRBJ2-5	NA	TGCAGCGCGTCACTAGCGGTCGAGACCCAGTACTTC	CSASLAVETQYF
NA	TRBV6-6	TRBJ2-7	NA	TGTGCCAGCAGGGAAGGAGGCCGGGGCTCCGCCGAGCAGTACTTC	CASREGGRGSAEQYF
TRBD1	TRBV18	TRBJ1-1	NA	TGTGCCAGCTCCCTAGGTGGACAGGGGAACACTGAAGCTTTCTTT	CASSLGGQGNTEAFF
NA	TRBV5-8	TRBJ1-4	NA	TGTGCCAGCAGCCTGCAGGGGCAGACTAATGAAAAACTGTTTTTT	CASSLQGQTNEKLFF
NA	TRBV2	TRBJ1-2	NA	TGTGCCAGCAGGAGGGATGACTATGGCTACACCTTC	CASRRDDYGYTF
NA	TRBV18	TRBJ1-2	NA	TGTGCCAGCTCACCACGACGGGGGGCGGATTATGGCTACACCTTC	CASSPRRGADYGYTF
NA	TRBV4-1	TRBJ2-5	NA	TGCGCCAGCAGCCCCGGTGGGTCTAGGGCCCAGTACTTC	CASSPGGSRAQYF
TRBD1	TRBV9	TRBJ2-1	NA	TGTGCCAGCAGCGTAGTTCCCGTCGGGACAGGGGCTGTGAATGAGCAGTTCTTC	CASSVVPVGTGAVNEQFF
NA	TRBV29-1	TRBJ2-3	NA	TGCAGCGTTGGCTCAGATAAGACGACGCAGTATTTT	CSVGSDKTTQYF
NA	TRBV18	TRBJ1-4	NA	TGTGCCAGCTCACCACTCCAGGGGTTGAGTGAAAAACTGTTTTTT	CASSPLQGLSEKLFF
TRBD1	TRBV10-1	TRBJ2-1	NA	TGCGCCAGCAGTCGACAGGGCGCAAACAATGAGCAGTTCTTC	CASSRQGANNEQFF
NA	TRBV11-1	TRBJ2-3	NA	TGTGCCAGCAGCTTGGAGGGGCGGGGCACAGATACGCAGTATTTT	CASSLEGRGTDTQYF
NA	TRBV7-8	TRBJ1-5	NA	TGTGCCAGCAGCTTCCAGACTAGCAATCAGCCCCAGCATTTT	CASSFQTSNQPQHF
NA	TRBV27	TRBJ1-5	NA	TGTGCCAGCAGTTTACGTCGGGGGGCAGGTGAGCCCCAGCATTTT	CASSLRRGAGEPQHF